These 26 T cell receptor beta chains came from one sample sequenced in a study of blood T cell repertoires in COVID-19. Only in-frame clones appear in the TCRdb table, and some are missing; sequencing was by immunoSEQ multiplex PCR. The table records 35,000 to 40,000 clones, about three quarters of them present only once. The sample consisted of peripheral blood. The receptors were gathered from a man in his 70s with COVID-19, enrolled during active disease.

The chain employs TRBV7-8 and TRBJ2-7; 10 nucleotides agree with TRBD2. The CDR3 consists of 17 residues. V shed 1 base and J 2 bases; nucleotides not matched to a gene: 8. Germline lookup yields CDR1 SGHVS and CDR2 FQNEAQ. This chain's CDR3 is CASSLVLAGVGTYEQYF. CDR3 coding DNA: TGTGCCAGCAGCTTAGTCCTAGCGGGAGTTGGGACCTACGAGCAGTACTTC.

This rearrangement joins TRBV10-1 to TRBJ2-2; perhaps TRBD2 as D (6 bases). The CDR3 is 16 residues long. Trimming took off 8 bases at V and 1 base at J, with 17 bases between the two ends. Germline V gene sequence: CDR1 WNHNN, CDR2 SYGVQD (reference sequence). For the CDR3, the DNA is TGCGCCAGCGCTTCGGGATCCGGGAGGAACACCGGGGAGCTGTTTTTT. This gives the protein CASASGSGRNTGELFF.

V is TRBV2 and J is TRBJ2-2, with D perhaps matching TRBD1 (6 bases). Trimming took off 7 bases at V and 2 bases at J, with 8 bases between the two ends. Germline CDR1 is SNHLY and CDR2 is FYNNEI. This CDR3 contains 13 residues. The chain's CDR3 is CASKGHNTGELFF. The CDR3 nucleotides are TGTGCCAGCAAGGGACACAACACCGGGGAGCTGTTTTTT.

This chain connects TRBV7-9 to TRBJ2-7, with D unresolved. V dropped 3 bases and J dropped 2 bases, with 8 bases sitting between them. The CDR3 runs 13 residues. The germline V gene encodes CDR1 SEHNR and CDR2 FQNEAQ (reference sequence). CDR3 in amino acids: CASSLADTYEQYF. The CDR3 nucleotides are TGTGCCAGCAGCTTGGCGGATACCTACGAGCAGTACTTC.

V is TRBV19 and J is TRBJ1-6; 7 bases are a match to TRBD1. This CDR3 has 15 residues. V lost 6 bases and J lost 7; bases outside the gene matches: 9. Germline assignment: CDR1 LNHDA and CDR2 SQIVND (reference sequence). The CDR3 DNA sequence: TGTGCCAGTAGCGACAGGGTCCGGTTGAATTCACCCCTCCACTTT. Encoded protein: CASSDRVRLNSPLHF.

This clone was seen a few times. V is TRBV28 and J is TRBJ2-7; D is perhaps TRBD1 (6 bases). Trimming cost V 5 bases and J 3 bases, with 8 bases left between them. Looked up from germline, CDR1 is MDHEN and CDR2 is SYDVKM. CDR3 size: 12 residues. In DNA form, the CDR3 reads TGTGCCAGCAGTCTACAGGGCTACGAGCAGTACTTC. Amino acid sequence: CASSLQGYEQYF.

The chain couples TRBV19 to TRBJ2-5; 8 bases match TRBD1. The CDR3 consists of 15 residues. CDR1 is LNHDA, CDR2 SQIVND, per germline (reference sequence). The V gene end was trimmed by 6 bases and the J gene end by 5 bases; junction bases not matched to a gene: 11. The CDR3 nucleotides are TGTGCCAGTAGCGATCCAGGGGGCTCCAAGGAGACCCAGTACTTC. Translating it yields CASSDPGGSKETQYF.

The chain is built from TRBV19 and TRBJ2-1; TRBD2 matches at 7 bases. Trimming removed 3 bases from V and 2 bases from J; junction bases left unmatched: 7. The germline V gene encodes CDR1 LNHDA and CDR2 SQIVND (reference sequence). The CDR3 consists of 16 residues. The DNA for the CDR3 is TGTGCCAGTAGTATCTCGGCTAGCGGAGCCTACAATGAGCAGTTCTTC. This encodes CASSISASGAYNEQFF.

The gene calls are TRBV6-5 and TRBJ2-7, with D possibly TRBD1 on 6 matching bases. This CDR3 spans 14 amino acids. V was cut by 6 bases and J by 5 bases, with 17 bases left in between. CDR1 is MNHEY, CDR2 SVGAGI, per germline. The CDR3 DNA is TGTGCCAGCAGCCGATATAAGACAGGCCACGAGCAGTACTTC. Amino acid sequence: CASSRYKTGHEQYF.

The J gene is TRBJ2-7, the V gene TRBV5-5, with D possibly TRBD2 on 6 matching bases. The CDR3 totals 14 residues. The germline V gene has CDR1 SGHKS and CDR2 YYEKEE (reference sequence). Deletions cut 4 bases from V and 2 bases from J, with 13 bases between. The CDR3 nucleotides read TGTGCCAGCAGCCTAACGGGAGCTACCTACGAGCAGTACTTC. Translation gives CASSLTGATYEQYF.

The rearrangement uses TRBV9 and TRBJ1-5, with D unresolved. The V and J ends lost 3 bases and 1 base respectively, with 11 bases between them. Per the germline V gene, CDR1 is SGDLS and CDR2 is YYNGEE. The CDR3 spans 15 residues. In DNA, the CDR3 is TGTGCCAGCAGCGGTCGGGAGGGAAGCAATCAGCCCCAGCATTTT. This translates into CASSGREGSNQPQHF.

The chain has TRBV7-2 and TRBJ1-5, with D unresolved. The CDR3 loop spans 13 amino acids. V shed 1 base and J shed 5 bases, with 6 bases lying between them. CDR1 and CDR2 (germline): SGHTA, FQGNSA. CDR3 loop: CASSLGAYQPQHF. CDR3 DNA sequence: TGTGCCAGCAGCTTAGGGGCTTATCAGCCCCAGCATTTT. The complete variable domain, with remaining parts taken from reference TRBV7-2 and TRBJ1-5, reads GAGVSQSPSNKVTEKGKDVELRCDPISGHTALYWYRQSLGQGLEFLIYFQGNSAPDKSGLPSDRFSAERTGGSVSTLTIQRTQQEDSAVYLCASSLGAYQPQHFGDGTRLSIL.

The gene calls are TRBV6-5 and TRBJ2-5; unclear D gene. Trimming removed 5 bases from V and 2 bases from J, with 9 bases in between. Germline lookup yields CDR1 MNHEY and CDR2 SVGAGI. The CDR3 covers 13 residues. CDR3 sequence (DNA): TGTGCCAGCAGTAAAAGCCGACAAGAGACCCAGTACTTC. Encoded protein: CASSKSRQETQYF.

The chain combines TRBV6-5 with TRBJ1-5; D is unresolved. This CDR3 spans 15 amino acids. Deletions cut 0 bases from V and 0 bases from J, with 6 bases between. Germline CDR1 and CDR2: MNHEY and SVGAGI. The CDR3 DNA reads as TGTGCCAGCAGTTACTCGAGTCATAGCAATCAGCCCCAGCATTTT. As protein: CASSYSSHSNQPQHF.

The chain recombines TRBV29-1 with TRBJ1-2; D may be TRBD1 (5 bases). V shed 7 bases and J shed 4 bases, with 13 bases lying between them. The CDR3 sequence is 12 residues long. The germline V gene has CDR1 SQVTM and CDR2 ANQGSEA. The CDR3 nucleotides read TGCAGCGCCGAGACAGACTCCTATGGCTACACCTTC. Its protein is CSAETDSYGYTF.

The chain joins TRBV6-5 to TRBJ1-2, with TRBD1 matching over 9 bases. Germline CDR1 is MNHEY and CDR2 is SVGAGI. The length of the CDR3 is 14 residues. Trimming cost V 5 bases and J 13 bases; bases outside gene matches: 14. CDR3 sequence: CASSPTSGGTGLTF. CDR3 nucleotides: TGTGCCAGCAGTCCTACATCGGGAGGGACAGGGCTCACCTTC.

The chain uses TRBV7-3 and TRBJ2-3; 10 bases align to TRBD2. The CDR3 extends over 16 amino acids. V lost 4 bases, J lost 1 base, and 5 bases stayed unmatched. Germline CDR1 is SGHTA and CDR2 is FQGTGA. CDR3 sequence reads: CASSSRLAGGTDTQYF. As DNA, the CDR3 is TGTGCCAGCAGCTCCCGGCTAGCGGGGGGCACAGATACGCAGTATTTT.

This clone was picked up a small number of times. V is TRBV7-2 and J is TRBJ2-3, with 12 bases lining up with TRBD1. J gave up 6 bases and V 7 bases, and 5 bases lay outside the gene matches. CDR1 and CDR2 (germline): SGHTA, FQGNSA. This CDR3 contains 14 residues. The CDR3 here is CASTRDRGPDTQYF. As DNA, the CDR3 is TGTGCCAGCACAAGGGACAGGGGGCCCGATACGCAGTATTTT. Full variable domain (remainder filled in from reference TRBV7-2 and TRBJ2-3): GAGVSQSPSNKVTEKGKDVELRCDPISGHTALYWYRQSLGQGLEFLIYFQGNSAPDKSGLPSDRFSAERTGGSVSTLTIQRTQQEDSAVYLCASTRDRGPDTQYFGPGTRLTVL.

The genes are TRBV7-9 and TRBJ2-3; D might be TRBD2 (5 bases). V lost 11 bases and J 5 bases, leaving 11 bases between the germline ends. The CDR3 has 11 residues. Germline CDR1 SEHNR, CDR2 FQNEAQ (reference sequence). The CDR3 region is CARGGGDTQYF. The CDR3 bases are TGTGCCCGCGGAGGTGGAGATACGCAGTATTTT.

V is TRBV5-1 and J is TRBJ1-1; TRBD1 aligns across 10 bases. The CDR3 covers 18 residues. Germline lookup yields CDR1 SGHRS and CDR2 YFSETQ. Trimming took 2 bases from V and 5 from J; bases not matched to a gene: 15. The CDR3 bases are TGCGCCAGCAGCTTAAACCTAGCGGGACAGGGGTCGAAGACTGAAGCTTTCTTT. Its protein product is CASSLNLAGQGSKTEAFF.

The chain is built from TRBV30 and TRBJ1-5; D gene unclear. V was trimmed by 5 bases and J by 0 bases, leaving 8 bases between them. Germline lookup yields CDR1 GTSNPN and CDR2 SVGIG (reference sequence). CDR3 length equals 13 residues. The CDR3 nucleotides read TGTGCCTGGGCCGGGAATAGCAATCAGCCCCAGCATTTT. It encodes CAWAGNSNQPQHF. Full variable domain (rest looked up from reference TRBV30 and TRBJ1-5): SQTIHQWPATLVQPVGSPLSLECTVEGTSNPNLYWYRQAAGRGLQLLFYSVGIGQISSEVPQNLSASRPQDRQFILSSKKLLLSDSGFYLCAWAGNSNQPQHFGDGTRLSIL.

The chain links TRBV10-3 to TRBJ1-4, with 9 nucleotides matching TRBD1. V lost 3 bases to trimming and J lost 10 bases; unmatched junction nucleotides: 3. The length of the CDR3 is 13 residues. The germline V gene encodes CDR1 ENHRY and CDR2 SYGVKD. CDR3: CAISDDRGGKLFF. The CDR3 DNA reads as TGTGCCATCAGTGACGACAGGGGGGGAAAACTGTTTTTT.

The chain employs TRBV20-1 and TRBJ1-1; D is perhaps TRBD1 (5 bases). V lost 3 bases, J lost 2 bases, and 19 bases lay in between. This CDR3 has 16 residues. The germline CDR1 and CDR2 sequences are DFQATT and SNEGSKA (reference sequence). The CDR3 nucleotides are TGCAGTGCTAGTGATGCCGGGACTGTCGTTAACACTGAAGCTTTCTTT. Encoded protein: CSASDAGTVVNTEAFF.

The DNA for the CDR3 is TGCGCCAGCAGCTTGGGACTAGCGGAGAGCACAGATACGCAGTATTTT. Translation gives CASSLGLAESTDTQYF. The chain couples TRBV5-1 to TRBJ2-3; 9 bases align to TRBD2. From germline, CDR1 is SGHRS and CDR2 YFSETQ. The CDR3 extends over 16 amino acids. V dropped 0 bases and J dropped 0; count of bases not matched to a gene: 2.

V is TRBV19 and J is TRBJ1-2; 8 nucleotides align to TRBD1. V was pared by 5 bases and J by 11 bases, with 16 bases of the junction left unmatched. Germline assignment: CDR1 LNHDA and CDR2 SQIVND (reference sequence). The CDR3 spans 15 residues. The CDR3 protein is CASSGRGQGRWRYTF. CDR3 in DNA: TGTGCCAGTAGTGGGCGCGGACAGGGACGCTGGAGGTACACCTTC.

V and J are TRBV20-1 and TRBJ1-4, with D possibly TRBD1 on 5 matching bases. The CDR3 length is 15 residues. The germline V gene encodes CDR1 DFQATT and CDR2 SNEGSKA (reference sequence). The V end lost 3 bases, the J end lost 4 bases, and 15 bases lay between the germline ends. CDR3 nucleotide sequence: TGCAGTGCTAGTCAGGGAGGTAGCAGTAATGAAAAACTGTTTTTT. It encodes CSASQGGSSNEKLFF.